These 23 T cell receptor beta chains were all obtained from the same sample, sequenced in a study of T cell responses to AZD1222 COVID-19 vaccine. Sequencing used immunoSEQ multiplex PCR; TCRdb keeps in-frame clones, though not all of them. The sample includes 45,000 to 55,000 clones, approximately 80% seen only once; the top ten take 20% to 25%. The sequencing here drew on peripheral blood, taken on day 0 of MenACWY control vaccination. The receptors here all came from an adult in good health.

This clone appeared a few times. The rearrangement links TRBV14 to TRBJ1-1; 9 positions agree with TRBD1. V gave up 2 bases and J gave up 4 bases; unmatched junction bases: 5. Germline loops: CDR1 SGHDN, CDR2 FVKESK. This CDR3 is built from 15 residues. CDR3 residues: CASSQLDRGSTEAFF. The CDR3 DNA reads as TGTGCCAGCAGCCAACTTGACAGGGGGAGCACTGAAGCTTTCTTT.

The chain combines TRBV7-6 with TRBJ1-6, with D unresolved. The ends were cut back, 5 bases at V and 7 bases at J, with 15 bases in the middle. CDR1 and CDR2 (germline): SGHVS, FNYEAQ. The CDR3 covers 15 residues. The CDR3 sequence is CASSPRTAANSPLHF. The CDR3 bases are TGTGCCAGCAGCCCTCGAACTGCGGCGAATTCACCCCTCCACTTT.

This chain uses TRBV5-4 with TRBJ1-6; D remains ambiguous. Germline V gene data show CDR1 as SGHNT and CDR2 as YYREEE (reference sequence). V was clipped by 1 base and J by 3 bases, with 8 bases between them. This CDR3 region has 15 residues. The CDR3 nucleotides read TGTGCCAGCAGCTTGAATGAACTCTATAATTCACCCCTCCACTTT. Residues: CASSLNELYNSPLHF.

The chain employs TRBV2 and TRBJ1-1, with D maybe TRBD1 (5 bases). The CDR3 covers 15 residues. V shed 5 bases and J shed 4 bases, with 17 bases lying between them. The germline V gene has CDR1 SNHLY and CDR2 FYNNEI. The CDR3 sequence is CASSRDSPRSTEAFF. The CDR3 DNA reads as TGTGCCAGCAGTAGGGACTCCCCGAGGTCCACTGAAGCTTTCTTT.

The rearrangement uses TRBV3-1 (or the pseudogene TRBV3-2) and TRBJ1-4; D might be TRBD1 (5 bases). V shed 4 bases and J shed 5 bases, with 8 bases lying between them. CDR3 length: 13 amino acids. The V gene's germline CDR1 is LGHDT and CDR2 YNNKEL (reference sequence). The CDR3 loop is CASSRGTNEKLFF. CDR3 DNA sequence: TGTGCCAGCAGCCGGGGGACCAATGAAAAACTGTTTTTT.

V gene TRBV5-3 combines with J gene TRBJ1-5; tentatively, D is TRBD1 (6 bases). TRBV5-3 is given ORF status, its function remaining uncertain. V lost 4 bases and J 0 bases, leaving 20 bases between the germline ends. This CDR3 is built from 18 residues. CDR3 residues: CARSGGTHTTYSNQPQHF. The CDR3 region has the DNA TGTGCCAGAAGCGGCGGGACACACACGACTTATAGCAATCAGCCCCAGCATTTT.

CDR3 coding DNA: TGTGCCAGCAGTCAGCAGGACAATGAGCAGTTCTTC. Amino acid sequence: CASSQQDNEQFF. The rearrangement uses TRBV12-1 and TRBJ2-1; TRBD1 is the table's D call and was not checked against the DNA. TRBV12-1 is a known pseudogene. The CDR3 has 12 amino acids.

The CDR3 coding sequence is TGTGCCAGCAGCTCAGTTAGGGGGCGCCCCGAAAAACTGTTTTTT. The encoded protein is CASSSVRGRPEKLFF. This rearrangement joins TRBV7-8 to TRBJ1-4; 7 bases map to TRBD1. CDR1 SGHVS and CDR2 FQNEAQ come from the germline V gene. The CDR3 length is 15 residues. After removal of 4 bases from V and 8 bases from J, the junction contained 10 bases not matched to a gene.

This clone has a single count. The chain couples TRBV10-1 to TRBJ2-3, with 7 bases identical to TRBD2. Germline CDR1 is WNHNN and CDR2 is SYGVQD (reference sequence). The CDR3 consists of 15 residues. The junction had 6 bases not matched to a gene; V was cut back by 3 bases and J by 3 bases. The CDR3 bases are TGCGCCAGCAGTGACGGGCGGGAGTGGACAGATACGCAGTATTTT. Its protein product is CASSDGREWTDTQYF.

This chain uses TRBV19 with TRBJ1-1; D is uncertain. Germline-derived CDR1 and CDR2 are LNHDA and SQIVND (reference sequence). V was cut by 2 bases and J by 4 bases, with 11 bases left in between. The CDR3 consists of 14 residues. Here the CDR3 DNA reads TGTGCCAGTAGTATAATAGGGCCGGGCACTGAAGCTTTCTTT. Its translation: CASSIIGPGTEAFF. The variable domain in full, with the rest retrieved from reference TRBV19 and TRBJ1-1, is DGGITQSPKYLFRKEGQNVTLSCEQNLNHDAMYWYRQDPGQGLRLIYYSQIVNDFQKGDIAEGYSVSREKKESFPLTVTSAQKNPTAFYLCASSIIGPGTEAFFGQGTRLTVV.

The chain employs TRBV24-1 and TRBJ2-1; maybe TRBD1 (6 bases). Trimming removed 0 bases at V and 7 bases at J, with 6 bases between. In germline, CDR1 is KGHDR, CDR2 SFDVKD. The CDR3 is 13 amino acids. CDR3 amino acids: CATSDLRGNEQFF. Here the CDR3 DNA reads TGTGCCACCAGTGATTTGAGGGGGAATGAGCAGTTCTTC.

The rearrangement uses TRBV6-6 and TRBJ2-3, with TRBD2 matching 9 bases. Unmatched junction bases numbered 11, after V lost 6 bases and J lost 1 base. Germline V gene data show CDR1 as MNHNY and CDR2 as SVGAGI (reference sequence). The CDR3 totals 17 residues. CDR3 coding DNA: TGTGCCAGCAGCCGATCTTCGGGACTAGCCGGCACAGATACGCAGTATTTT. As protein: CASSRSSGLAGTDTQYF.

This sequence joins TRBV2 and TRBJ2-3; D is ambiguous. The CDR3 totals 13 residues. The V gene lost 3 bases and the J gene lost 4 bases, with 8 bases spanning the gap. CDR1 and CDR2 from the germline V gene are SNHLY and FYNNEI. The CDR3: CASSEVAADTQYF. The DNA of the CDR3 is TGTGCCAGCAGTGAGGTAGCAGCAGATACGCAGTATTTT.

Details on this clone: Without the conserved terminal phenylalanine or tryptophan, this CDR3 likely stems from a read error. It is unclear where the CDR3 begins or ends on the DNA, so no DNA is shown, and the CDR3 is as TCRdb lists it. CDR3 protein: CASSQGRAWIL. The chain couples TRBV3-1 (or the pseudogene TRBV3-2) to TRBJ2-7; the table's D call, TRBD1, was not checked against the DNA. The CDR3 is 11 residues long, ends included. The germline CDR1 and CDR2 sequences are LGHDT and YNNKEL (reference sequence).

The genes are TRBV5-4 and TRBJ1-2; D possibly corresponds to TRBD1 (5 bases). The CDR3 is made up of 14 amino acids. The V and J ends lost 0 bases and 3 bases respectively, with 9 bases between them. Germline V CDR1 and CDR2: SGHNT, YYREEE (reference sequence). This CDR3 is CASSLGGGDYGYTF. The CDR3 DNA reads TGTGCCAGCAGCTTGGGTGGGGGGGACTATGGCTACACCTTC.

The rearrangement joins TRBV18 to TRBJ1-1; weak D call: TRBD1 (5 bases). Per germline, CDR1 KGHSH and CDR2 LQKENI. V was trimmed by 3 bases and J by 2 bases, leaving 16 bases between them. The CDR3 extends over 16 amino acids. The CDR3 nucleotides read TGTGCCAGCTCACCGGGAGAACTTAGGGGTAACACTGAAGCTTTCTTT. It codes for CASSPGELRGNTEAFF.

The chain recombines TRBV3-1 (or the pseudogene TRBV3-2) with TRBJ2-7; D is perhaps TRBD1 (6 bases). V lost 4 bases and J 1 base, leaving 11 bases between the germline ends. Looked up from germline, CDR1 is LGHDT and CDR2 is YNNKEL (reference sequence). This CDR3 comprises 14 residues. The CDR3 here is CASSPSTGSYEQYF. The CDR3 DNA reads TGTGCCAGCAGCCCGAGTACAGGGTCCTACGAGCAGTACTTC.

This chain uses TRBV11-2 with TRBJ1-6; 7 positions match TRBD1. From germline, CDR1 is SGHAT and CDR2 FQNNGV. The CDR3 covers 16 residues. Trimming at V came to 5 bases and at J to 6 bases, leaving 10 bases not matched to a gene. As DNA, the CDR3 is TGTGCCAGCAGCCCTCTTAGGACAGGAGCTAATTCACCCCTCCACTTT. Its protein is CASSPLRTGANSPLHF.

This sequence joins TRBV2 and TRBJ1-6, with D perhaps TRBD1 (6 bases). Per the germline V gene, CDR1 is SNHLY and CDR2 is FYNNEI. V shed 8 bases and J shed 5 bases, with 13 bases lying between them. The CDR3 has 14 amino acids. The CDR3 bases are TGTGCCAGCCGGGGGGGGACAAATAATTCACCCCTCCACTTT. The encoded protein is CASRGGTNNSPLHF. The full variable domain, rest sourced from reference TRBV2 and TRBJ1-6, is EPEVTQTPSHQVTQMGQEVILRCVPISNHLYFYWYRQILGQKVEFLVSFYNNEISEKSEIFDDQFSVERPDGSNFTLKIRSTKLEDSAMYFCASRGGTNNSPLHFGNGTRLTVT.

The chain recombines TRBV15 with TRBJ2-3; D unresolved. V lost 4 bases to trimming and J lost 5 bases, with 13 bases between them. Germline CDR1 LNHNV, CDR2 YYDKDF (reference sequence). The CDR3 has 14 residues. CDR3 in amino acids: CATSKHPEGDTQYF. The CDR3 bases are TGTGCCACCAGCAAGCACCCGGAAGGAGATACGCAGTATTTT.

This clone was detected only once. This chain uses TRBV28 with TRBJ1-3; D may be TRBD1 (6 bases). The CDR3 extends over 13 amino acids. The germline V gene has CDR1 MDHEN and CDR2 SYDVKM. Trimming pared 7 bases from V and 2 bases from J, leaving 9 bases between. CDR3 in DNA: TGTGCCAGCAACCGGGACACTGGAAACACCATATATTTT. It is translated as CASNRDTGNTIYF.

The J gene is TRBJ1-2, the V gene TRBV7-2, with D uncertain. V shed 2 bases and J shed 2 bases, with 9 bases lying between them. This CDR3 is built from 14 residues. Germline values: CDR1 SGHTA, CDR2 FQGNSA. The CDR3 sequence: CASSLKQKNYGYTF. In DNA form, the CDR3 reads TGTGCCAGCAGCTTAAAACAGAAGAACTATGGCTACACCTTC.

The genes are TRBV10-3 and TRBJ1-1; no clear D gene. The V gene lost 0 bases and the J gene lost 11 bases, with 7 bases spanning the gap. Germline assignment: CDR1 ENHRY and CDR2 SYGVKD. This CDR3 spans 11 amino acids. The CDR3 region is CAISESTAAFF. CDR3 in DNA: TGTGCCATCAGTGAGTCGACGGCGGCTTTCTTT.